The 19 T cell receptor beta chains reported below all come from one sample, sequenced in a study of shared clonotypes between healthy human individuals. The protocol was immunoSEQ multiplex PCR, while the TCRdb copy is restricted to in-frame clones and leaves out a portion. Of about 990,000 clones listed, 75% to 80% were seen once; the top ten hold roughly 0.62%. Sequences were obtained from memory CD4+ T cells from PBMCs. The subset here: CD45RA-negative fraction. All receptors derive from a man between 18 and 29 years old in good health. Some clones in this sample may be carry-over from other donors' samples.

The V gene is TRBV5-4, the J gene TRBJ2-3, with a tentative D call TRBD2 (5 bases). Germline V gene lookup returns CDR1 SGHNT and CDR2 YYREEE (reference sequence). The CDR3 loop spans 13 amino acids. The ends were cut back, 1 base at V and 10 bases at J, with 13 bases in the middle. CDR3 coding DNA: TGTGCCAGCAGCTTGAATGGGCAGAGGGCGCAGTATTTT. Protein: CASSLNGQRAQYF.

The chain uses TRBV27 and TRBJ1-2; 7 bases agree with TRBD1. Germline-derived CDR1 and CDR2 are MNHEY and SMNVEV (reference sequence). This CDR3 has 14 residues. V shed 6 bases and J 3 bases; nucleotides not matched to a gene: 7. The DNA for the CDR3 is TGTGCCAGCAGCCAAGACGGGACAGACTATGGCTACACCTTC. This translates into CASSQDGTDYGYTF.

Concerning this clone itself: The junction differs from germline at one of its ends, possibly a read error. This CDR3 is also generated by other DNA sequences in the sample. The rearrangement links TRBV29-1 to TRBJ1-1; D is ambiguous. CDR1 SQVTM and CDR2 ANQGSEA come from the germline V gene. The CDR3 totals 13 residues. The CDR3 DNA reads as TGCAGCGTCACAGTAGGGTTATACACTGAGGCTTTCTTT. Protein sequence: CSVTVGLYTEAFF.

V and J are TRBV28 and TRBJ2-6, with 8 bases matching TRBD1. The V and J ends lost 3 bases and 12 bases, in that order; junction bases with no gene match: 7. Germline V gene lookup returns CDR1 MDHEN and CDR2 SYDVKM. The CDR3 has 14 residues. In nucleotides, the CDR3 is TGTGCCAGCAGTTTCGTCCAGGGGGCGGGCGTCCTGACTTTC. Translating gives CASSFVQGAGVLTF.

CDR3 residues: CASSQEGSLNYGYTF. The CDR3 DNA is TGCGCCAGCAGCCAAGAGGGCAGTCTTAACTATGGCTACACCTTC. The chain joins TRBV4-1 to TRBJ1-2; no firm D call. Germline CDR1 is MGHRA and CDR2 is YSYEKL. The CDR3 runs 15 residues. Trimming took 0 bases from V and 1 from J, leaving 9 bases between them.

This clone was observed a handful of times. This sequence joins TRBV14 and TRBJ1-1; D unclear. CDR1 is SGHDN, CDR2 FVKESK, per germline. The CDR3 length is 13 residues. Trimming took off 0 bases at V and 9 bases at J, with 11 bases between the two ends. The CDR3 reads CASSQDLIGKAFF. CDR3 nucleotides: TGTGCCAGCAGCCAAGATTTGATCGGGAAAGCTTTCTTT. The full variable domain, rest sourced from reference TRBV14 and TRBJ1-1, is EAGVTQFPSHSVIEKGQTVTLRCDPISGHDNLYWYRRVMGKEIKFLLHFVKESKQDESGMPNNRFLAERTGGTYSTLKVQPAELEDSGVYFCASSQDLIGKAFFGQGTRLTVV.

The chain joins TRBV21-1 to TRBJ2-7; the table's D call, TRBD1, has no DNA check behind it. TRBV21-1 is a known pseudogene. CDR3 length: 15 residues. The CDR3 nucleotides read TGTGCCAGCAGCAAAAACAGGGTTAGGGCCTACGAGCAGTACTTC. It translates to CASSKNRVRAYEQYF.

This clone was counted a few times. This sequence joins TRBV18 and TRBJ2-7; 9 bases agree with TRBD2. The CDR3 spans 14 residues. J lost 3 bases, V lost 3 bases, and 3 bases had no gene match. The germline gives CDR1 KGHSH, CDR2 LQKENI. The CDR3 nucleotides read TGTGCCAGCTCACCGCCTAGCGGGAACTACGAGCAGTACTTC. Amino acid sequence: CASSPPSGNYEQYF.

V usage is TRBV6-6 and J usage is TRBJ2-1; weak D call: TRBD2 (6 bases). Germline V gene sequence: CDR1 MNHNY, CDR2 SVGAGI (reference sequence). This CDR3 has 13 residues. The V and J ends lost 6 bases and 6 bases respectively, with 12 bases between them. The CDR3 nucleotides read TGTGCCAGCAGCTTCGGGGGAGTCAATGAGCAGTTCTTC. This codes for CASSFGGVNEQFF.

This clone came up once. In DNA form, the CDR3 reads TGTGCCAGCACTCGGGAGGCACAGATTAGGAACACCGGGGAGCTGTTTTTT. It is translated as CASTREAQIRNTGELFF. The rearrangement links TRBV28 to TRBJ2-2; 7 nucleotides align to TRBD2. Trimming removed 7 bases from V and 1 base from J; junction bases left unmatched: 12. The germline CDR1 and CDR2 sequences are MDHEN and SYDVKM. This CDR3 is 17 amino acids long.

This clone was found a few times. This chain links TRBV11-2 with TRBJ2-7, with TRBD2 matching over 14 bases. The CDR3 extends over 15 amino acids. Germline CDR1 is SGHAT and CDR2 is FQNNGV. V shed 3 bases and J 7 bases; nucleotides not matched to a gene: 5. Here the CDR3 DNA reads TGTGCCAGCAGCTTGTCGACTAGCGGGGGGGCAGAGCAGTACTTC. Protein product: CASSLSTSGGAEQYF.

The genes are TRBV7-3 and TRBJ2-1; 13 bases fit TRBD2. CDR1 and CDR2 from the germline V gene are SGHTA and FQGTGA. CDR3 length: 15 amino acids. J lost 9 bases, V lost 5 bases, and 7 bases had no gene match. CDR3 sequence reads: CASSLGLAGAAEQFF. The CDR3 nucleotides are TGTGCCAGCAGCCTCGGACTAGCGGGGGCCGCTGAGCAGTTCTTC.

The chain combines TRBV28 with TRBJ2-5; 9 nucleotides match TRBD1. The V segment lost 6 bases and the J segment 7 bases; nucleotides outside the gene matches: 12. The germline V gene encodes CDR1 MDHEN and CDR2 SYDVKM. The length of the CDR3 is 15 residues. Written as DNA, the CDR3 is TGTGCCAGCAGGTTGACAGGGGGGGTTTCTGGGACCCAGTACTTC. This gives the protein CASRLTGGVSGTQYF.

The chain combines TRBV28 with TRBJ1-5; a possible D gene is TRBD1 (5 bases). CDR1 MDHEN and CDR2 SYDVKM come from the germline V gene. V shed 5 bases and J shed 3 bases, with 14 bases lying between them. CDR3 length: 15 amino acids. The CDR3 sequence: CASSTKQGLNQPQHF. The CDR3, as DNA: TGTGCCAGCAGTACCAAGCAGGGACTCAATCAGCCCCAGCATTTT. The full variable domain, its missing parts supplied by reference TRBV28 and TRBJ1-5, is DVKVTQSSRYLVKRTGEKVFLECVQDMDHENMFWYRQDPGLGLRLIYFSYDVKMKEKGDIPEGYSVSREKKERFSLILESASTNQTSMYLCASSTKQGLNQPQHFGDGTRLSIL.

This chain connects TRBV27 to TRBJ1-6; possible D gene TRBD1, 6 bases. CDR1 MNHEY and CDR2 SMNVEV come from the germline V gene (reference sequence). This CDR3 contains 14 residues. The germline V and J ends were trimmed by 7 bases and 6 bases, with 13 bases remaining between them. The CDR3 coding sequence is TGTGCCAGCAAGGTTGGCAGGGGTAATTCACCCCTCCACTTT. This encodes CASKVGRGNSPLHF.

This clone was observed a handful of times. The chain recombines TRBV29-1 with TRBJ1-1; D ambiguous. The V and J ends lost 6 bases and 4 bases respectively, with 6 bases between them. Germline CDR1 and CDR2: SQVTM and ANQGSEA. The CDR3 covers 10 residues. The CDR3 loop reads CSVVVTEAFF. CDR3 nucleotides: TGCAGCGTGGTGGTCACTGAAGCTTTCTTT.

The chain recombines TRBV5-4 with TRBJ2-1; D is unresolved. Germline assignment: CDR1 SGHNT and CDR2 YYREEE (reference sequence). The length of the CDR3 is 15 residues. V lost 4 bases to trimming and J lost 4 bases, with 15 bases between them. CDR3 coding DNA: TGTGCCAGCAGCCGAGAGGCGACAACATACAATGAGCAGTTCTTC. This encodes CASSREATTYNEQFF.

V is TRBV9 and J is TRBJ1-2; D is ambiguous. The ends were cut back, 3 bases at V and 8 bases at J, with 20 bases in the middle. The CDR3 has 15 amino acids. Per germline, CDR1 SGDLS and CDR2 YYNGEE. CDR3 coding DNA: TGTGCCAGCAGCGCCGATCTAAACGGGCCGGAGGGCTACACCTTC. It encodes CASSADLNGPEGYTF.

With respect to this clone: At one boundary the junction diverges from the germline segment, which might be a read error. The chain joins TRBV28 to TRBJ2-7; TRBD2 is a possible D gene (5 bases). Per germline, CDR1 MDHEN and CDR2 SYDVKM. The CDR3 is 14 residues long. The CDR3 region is CATSGSSPSYEQYF. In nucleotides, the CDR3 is TGTGCCACCAGTGGGAGCTCCCCCTCCTACGAGCAGTACTTC.